This passage covers 12 T cell receptor beta chains from one sample sequenced in a study of T cell clonotyping in hematopoietic cell transplantation. The method was immunoSEQ multiplex PCR; TCRdb's version includes in-frame clones alone and lacks a portion of them. The profile covers about 36,000 clones, with about 90% appearing a single time and 1.5% to 2% taken by the ten largest. The sequenced sample was peripheral blood mononuclear cells. The receptors were sampled from a woman aged 40 to 50 in good health. Some clones in this sample may be carry-over from other donors' samples.

The V gene is TRBV5-1, the J gene TRBJ2-5, with D unclear. This CDR3 spans 14 amino acids. Germline V gene lookup returns CDR1 SGHRS and CDR2 YFSETQ. Trimming stripped 1 base from V and 5 bases from J, with 12 bases between. CDR3 sequence reads: CASSLLSSQETQYF. The CDR3, as DNA: TGCGCCAGCAGCTTGCTCTCCTCCCAGGAGACCCAGTACTTC.

This rearrangement joins TRBV4-1 to TRBJ1-5; D is undetermined. With 4 bases removed from V and 0 bases from J, the gap between germline ends came to 7 bases. CDR3 length: 14 amino acids. Germline CDR1 is MGHRA and CDR2 is YSYEKL. CDR3 sequence: CASSLAYSNQPQHF. The DNA for the CDR3 is TGCGCCAGCAGCCTGGCATATAGCAATCAGCCCCAGCATTTT.

The rearrangement joins TRBV6-5 to TRBJ1-1; TRBD1 is a possible D gene (6 bases). CDR3 length: 13 amino acids. V was clipped by 2 bases and J by 4 bases, with 8 bases between them. Germline CDR1 reads MNHEY; CDR2 reads SVGAGI. This chain's CDR3 is CASSYSRGTEAFF. In DNA form, the CDR3 reads TGTGCCAGCAGTTACAGCAGGGGCACTGAAGCTTTCTTT.

This sequence joins TRBV7-8 and TRBJ2-6, with D perhaps matching TRBD1 or TRBD2 (5 bases each). CDR1 and CDR2 from the germline V gene are SGHVS and FQNEAQ. Deletions cut 0 bases from V and 1 base from J, with 22 bases between. The CDR3 covers 21 residues. Written as DNA, the CDR3 is TGTGCCAGCAGCTTAGCGGTGGTGGGGCGCGGGTTAGGATCTGGGGCCAACGTCCTGACTTTC. The encoded protein is CASSLAVVGRGLGSGANVLTF. Variable domain in full (rest from reference TRBV7-8 and TRBJ2-6): GAGVSQSPRYKVAKRGQDVALRCDPISGHVSLFWYQQALGQGPEFLTYFQNEAQLDKSGLPSDRFFAERPEGSVSTLKIQRTQQEDSAVYLCASSLAVVGRGLGSGANVLTFGAGSRLTVL.

The gene calls are TRBV9 and TRBJ2-5; maybe TRBD2 (5 bases). Between the trimmed V and J ends, which lost 5 bases and 1 base, there was a span of 12 bases. CDR1 is SGDLS, CDR2 YYNGEE, per germline. The CDR3 covers 14 residues. The CDR3: CASSMRVTQETQYF. The DNA of the CDR3 is TGTGCCAGCAGTATGAGGGTGACCCAAGAGACCCAGTACTTC. Full variable domain (remainder filled in from reference TRBV9 and TRBJ2-5): DSGVTQTPKHLITATGQRVTLRCSPRSGDLSVYWYQQSLDQGLQFLIQYYNGEERAKGNILERFSAQQFPDLHSELNLSSLELGDSALYFCASSMRVTQETQYFGPGTRLLVL.

This chain uses TRBV19 with TRBJ2-7; TRBD1 matches at 9 bases. The trim removed 5 bases at V and 0 bases at J, leaving 2 bases unmatched. CDR3 length: 14 residues. The germline V gene encodes CDR1 LNHDA and CDR2 SQIVND (reference sequence). The CDR3 sequence: CASSRQGDSYEQYF. The DNA of the CDR3 is TGTGCCAGTAGTCGACAGGGGGACTCCTACGAGCAGTACTTC.

DNA of the CDR3: TGTGCCAGCAGTGATACGTTAGTCAAAAACATTCAGTACTTC. As protein: CASSDTLVKNIQYF. The chain joins TRBV25-1 to TRBJ2-4; D remains ambiguous. V lost 3 bases to trimming and J lost 3 bases, with 9 bases between them. CDR3 length: 14 amino acids. Per the germline V gene, CDR1 is MGHDK and CDR2 is SYGVNS. Supplemented by reference TRBV25-1 and TRBJ2-4, the full variable domain reads EADIYQTPRYLVIGTGKKITLECSQTMGHDKMYWYQQDPGMELHLIHYSYGVNSTEKGDLSSESTVSRIRTEHFPLTLESARPSHTSQYLCASSDTLVKNIQYFGAGTRLSVL.

The chain couples TRBV7-3 to TRBJ2-3, with 9 bases matching TRBD2. The CDR3 runs to 16 residues. In germline, CDR1 is SGHTA, CDR2 FQGTGA. With V trimmed by 3 bases and J by 6 bases, 10 bases remained unmatched. CDR3 coding DNA: TGTGCCAGCAGCTTGGAACGCGGGAGGGCCTACGATACGCAGTATTTT. Residues: CASSLERGRAYDTQYF.

The chain has TRBV29-1 and TRBJ1-2; no reliable D call. Germline V gene data show CDR1 as SQVTM and CDR2 as ANQGSEA. The length of the CDR3 is 11 residues. Trimming stripped 0 bases from V and 4 bases from J, with 3 bases between. CDR3 loop: CSVEDPYGYTF. CDR3 coding DNA: TGCAGCGTTGAAGATCCCTATGGCTACACCTTC.

This clone appeared once. J is TRBJ1-5 and V is TRBV2; D is perhaps TRBD1 (5 bases). With 4 bases removed from V and 6 bases from J, the gap between germline ends came to 7 bases. There are 12 residues in the CDR3. CDR1 is SNHLY, CDR2 FYNNEI, per germline. The CDR3 coding sequence is TGTGCCAGCAGTGGGAGGGGTCAGCCCCAGCATTTT. Translating it yields CASSGRGQPQHF.

The chain carries TRBV2 and TRBJ1-4, with TRBD1 identical over 9 bases. V shed 8 bases, J shed 5 bases, and the junction held 3 bases outside the gene matches. The CDR3 is 13 amino acids. The germline V gene has CDR1 SNHLY and CDR2 FYNNEI. CDR3 DNA sequence: TGTGCCAGCCGGACAGGGGAGAATGAAAAACTGTTTTTT. It encodes CASRTGENEKLFF.

The chain joins TRBV7-6 to TRBJ1-1; a weak D match, TRBD1 (6 bases). Germline-derived CDR1 and CDR2 are SGHVS and FNYEAQ. The ends were cut back, 1 base at V and 3 bases at J, with 15 bases in the middle. The CDR3 has 16 amino acids. The chain's CDR3 is CASSLGGGTPDTEAFF. Here the CDR3 DNA reads TGTGCCAGCAGCTTAGGGGGCGGGACACCAGACACTGAAGCTTTCTTT.